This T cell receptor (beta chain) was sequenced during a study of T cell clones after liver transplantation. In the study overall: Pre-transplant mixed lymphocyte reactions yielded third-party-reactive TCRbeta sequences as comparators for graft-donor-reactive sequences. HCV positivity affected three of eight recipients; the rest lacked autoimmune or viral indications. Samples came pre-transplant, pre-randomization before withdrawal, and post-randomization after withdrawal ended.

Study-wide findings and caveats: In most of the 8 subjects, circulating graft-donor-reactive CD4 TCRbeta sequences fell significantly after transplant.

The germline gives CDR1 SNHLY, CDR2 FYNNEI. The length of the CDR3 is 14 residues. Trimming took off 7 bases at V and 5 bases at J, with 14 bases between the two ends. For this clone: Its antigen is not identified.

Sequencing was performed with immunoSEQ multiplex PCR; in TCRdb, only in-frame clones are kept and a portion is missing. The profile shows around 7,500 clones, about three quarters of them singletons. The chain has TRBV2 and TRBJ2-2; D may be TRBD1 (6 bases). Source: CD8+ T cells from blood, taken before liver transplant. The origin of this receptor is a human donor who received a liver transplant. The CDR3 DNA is TGTGCCAGCAATCCAGGGGTCGGGACCGGGGAGCTGTTTTTT. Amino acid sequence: CASNPGVGTGELFF.